Listed below are T cell receptor beta chains from one sample, sequenced in a study of T cell responses to AZD1222 COVID-19 vaccine. Repertoires were generated with immunoSEQ multiplex PCR, while TCRdb's copy carries only in-frame clones and drops some. Here the sample spans some 150,000 clones, about nine tenths being singletons. The input for sequencing was peripheral blood, taken on day 0 of AZD1222 vaccination. The origin of the receptors is an adult in good health. CDR3s include the opening cysteine and the closing phenylalanine or tryptophan. D genes are given only for firm matches. Rows give clone size only sometimes, using once, few, many, or a class for an expanded clone.

d_call clone_size j_call cdr3_length v_call cdr3_aa cdr3_nt
TRBD1 NA TRBJ1-1 15 TRBV9 CASSPGIGQGTEAFF TGTGCCAGCAGCCCCGGGATTGGACAGGGAACTGAAGCTTTCTTT
TRBD1 NA TRBJ1-2 15 TRBV5-4 CASSLGGQAIYGYTF TGTGCCAGCAGCTTGGGGGGACAGGCGATCTATGGCTACACCTTC
NA NA TRBJ1-5 14 TRBV5-6 CASSRDSVNQPQHF TGTGCCAGCAGCCGGGATTCGGTCAATCAGCCCCAGCATTTT
NA NA TRBJ2-7 12 TRBV28 CASRPPRAEQYF TGTGCCAGCAGGCCTCCCAGGGCCGAGCAGTACTTC
NA NA TRBJ1-6 15 TRBV7-9 CASSLQGHHNSPLHF TGTGCCAGCAGCTTACAGGGCCACCATAATTCACCCCTCCACTTT
TRBD2 NA TRBJ2-1 17 TRBV14 CASSREGLAGAKREQFF TGTGCCAGCAGCCGAGAGGGACTAGCGGGAGCAAAGCGTGAGCAGTTCTTC
TRBD1 few TRBJ1-1 13 TRBV19 CASSAQGGTEAFF TGTGCCAGTAGTGCACAGGGGGGGACTGAAGCTTTCTTT
NA NA TRBJ1-1 14 TRBV7-3 CASSPGAGNTEAFF TGTGCCAGCAGCCCCGGAGCGGGGAACACTGAAGCTTTCTTT
TRBD1 NA TRBJ2-2 14 TRBV28 CASRGTGATGELFF TGTGCCAGCAGGGGGACAGGGGCCACCGGGGAGCTGTTTTTT
NA once TRBJ2-5 12 TRBV29-1 CSVERQGETQYF TGCAGCGTTGAACGACAAGGAGAGACCCAGTACTTC
NA NA TRBJ1-5 15 TRBV19 CASSINAIGNQPQHF TGTGCCAGTAGTATTAATGCGATCGGCAATCAGCCCCAGCATTTT
TRBD1 NA TRBJ2-7 15 TRBV6-2/TRBV6-3 CASSSWTGELYEQYF TGTGCCAGCAGTTCTTGGACAGGGGAACTCTACGAGCAGTACTTC
NA NA TRBJ2-7 15 TRBV14 CASSQVVGPHYEQYF TGTGCCAGCAGCCAAGTTGTGGGCCCACACTACGAGCAGTACTTC
TRBD1 NA TRBJ2-7 13 TRBV28 CASRTGDSYEQYF TGTGCCAGCCGGACAGGGGATTCCTACGAGCAGTACTTC
NA NA TRBJ2-1 12 TRBV30 CAWSFSSSQQFF TGTGCCTGGAGTTTCTCTTCTAGCCAGCAGTTCTTC
NA NA TRBJ1-4 15 TRBV28 CASRSQGTTNEKLFF TGTGCCAGCAGATCACAAGGGACAACTAATGAAAAACTGTTTTTT
NA NA TRBJ1-1 17 TRBV6-4 CASSARAGQLMNTEAFF TGTGCCAGCAGCGCGAGAGCCGGACAGTTGATGAACACTGAAGCTTTCTTT
TRBD1 NA TRBJ2-7 12 TRBV5-1 CASQGQGYEQYF TGCGCCAGCCAGGGACAGGGCTACGAGCAGTACTTC